This TCR beta chain came from a study of CD8 T cells in Susac syndrome. In its sample, this clonotype was seen once. The authors reverse transcribed about 0.5 to 1 ug RNA with random hexamers. In TCRdb, the immunoSEQ multiplex PCR reads were re-called with MiXCR into one record per CDR3 protein. Of 95,000 to 150,000 distinct CDR3 sequences in the sample, 94% were seen once. Germline trimming cut 4 bases from V and 4 bases from J; bases unmatched to any gene: 8. Germline lookup yields CDR1 SQVTM and CDR2 ANQGSEA. This CDR3 spans 15 amino acids. Sequenced material: CD4+ T cells from PBMCs. The receptor's source is a human donor in good health. This sequence joins TRBV29-1 and TRBJ2-1; 9 positions match TRBD1. CDR3 sequence: CSVVRQGGGYNEQFF. CDR3 nucleotides: TGCAGCGTTGTCCGACAGGGGGGGGGTTACAATGAGCAGTTCTTC.